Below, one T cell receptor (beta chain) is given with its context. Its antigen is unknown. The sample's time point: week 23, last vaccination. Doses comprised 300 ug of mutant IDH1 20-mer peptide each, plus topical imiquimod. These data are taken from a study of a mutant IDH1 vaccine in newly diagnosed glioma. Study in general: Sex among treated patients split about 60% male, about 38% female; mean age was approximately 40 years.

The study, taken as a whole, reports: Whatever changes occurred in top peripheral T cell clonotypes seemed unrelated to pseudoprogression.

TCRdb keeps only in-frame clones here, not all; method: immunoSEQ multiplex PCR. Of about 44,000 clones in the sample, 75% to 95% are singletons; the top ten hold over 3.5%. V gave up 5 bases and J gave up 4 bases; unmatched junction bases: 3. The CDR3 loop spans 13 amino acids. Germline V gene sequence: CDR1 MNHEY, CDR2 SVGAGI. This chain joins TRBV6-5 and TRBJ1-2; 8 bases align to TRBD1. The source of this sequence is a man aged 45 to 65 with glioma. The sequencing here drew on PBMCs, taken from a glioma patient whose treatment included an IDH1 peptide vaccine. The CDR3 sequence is CASSPDRGYGYTF. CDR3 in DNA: TGTGCCAGCAGTCCCGACAGGGGCTATGGCTACACCTTC.